One sample yielded the 15 T cell receptor beta chains listed below, sequenced in a study of a mutant IDH1 vaccine in newly diagnosed glioma. The time point is: week 5, during vaccination. Every vaccination contained 300 ug of the mutant IDH1 20-mer peptide and was paired with topical imiquimod. The repertoire was sequenced with immunoSEQ multiplex PCR; TCRdb's copy has only in-frame clones and lacks some. The sample has approximately 50,000 clones; around four fifths are singletons. No antigen has been identified for these receptors. Here the sequenced sample was PBMCs, taken from a glioma patient whose treatment included an IDH1 peptide vaccine. These receptors were taken from a man aged 50 to 60 with glioma.

This clone showed up just a few times. The genes are TRBV6-5 and TRBJ1-4, with D perhaps matching TRBD1 (5 bases). Per germline, CDR1 MNHEY and CDR2 SVGAGI. V gave up 5 bases and J gave up 0 bases, with 10 bases separating them. This CDR3 comprises 15 residues. The CDR3: CASSGQGATNEKLFF. CDR3 nucleotides: TGTGCCAGCAGTGGCCAAGGGGCAACTAATGAAAAACTGTTTTTT.

CDR3 loop: CASTAPGRRTEAFF. The CDR3 nucleotides read TGTGCCAGCACGGCCCCAGGGAGGCGAACTGAAGCTTTCTTT. The chain uses TRBV6-5 and TRBJ1-1; D might be TRBD1 (5 bases). The V gene lost 7 bases and the J gene lost 5 bases, with 17 bases spanning the gap. This CDR3 comprises 14 residues. Looked up from germline, CDR1 is MNHEY and CDR2 is SVGAGI.

The CDR3 DNA is TGTGCCACCAGCAGCGGGTTGGGCTCGAACACTGAAGCTTTCTTT. Protein product: CATSSGLGSNTEAFF. The chain employs TRBV15 and TRBJ1-1, with D hard to call. The CDR3 sequence is 15 residues long. Germline CDR1 is LNHNV and CDR2 is YYDKDF (reference sequence). Trimming cost V 3 bases and J 1 base, with 12 bases left between them.

The V call is TRBV6-5, the J call TRBJ1-5; D call uncertain. Deletions cut 7 bases from V and 1 base from J, with 11 bases between. The CDR3 covers 14 residues. Germline values: CDR1 MNHEY, CDR2 SVGAGI. The CDR3 nucleotides read TGTGCCAGCAAAAGGGCGACGAGCAATCAGCCCCAGCATTTT. Translation gives CASKRATSNQPQHF.

The V and J genes are TRBV27 and TRBJ1-1, with TRBD1 matching 10 bases. Germline assignment: CDR1 MNHEY and CDR2 SMNVEV (reference sequence). The V and J ends lost 5 bases and 1 base, in that order; junction bases with no gene match: 1. CDR3 length equals 14 residues. In DNA form, the CDR3 reads TGTGCCAGCAGTGGGGACAGGGGGAACACTGAAGCTTTCTTT. Translation gives CASSGDRGNTEAFF.

The rearrangement links TRBV4-1 to TRBJ2-2, with 9 bases aligning to TRBD2. CDR1 MGHRA and CDR2 YSYEKL come from the germline V gene. CDR3 size: 17 residues. After removal of 0 bases from V and 6 bases from J, the junction contained 8 bases not matched to a gene. CDR3 DNA sequence: TGCGCCAGCAGCCAAGATCGTCAGCGGGGGGCGTCCGGGGAGCTGTTTTTT. This translates into CASSQDRQRGASGELFF.

This chain links TRBV7-2 with TRBJ2-7; D might be TRBD2 (5 bases). This CDR3 region has 15 residues. The V gene lost 0 bases and the J gene lost 0 bases, with 9 bases spanning the gap. Germline V gives CDR1 SGHTA, CDR2 FQGNSA. DNA for the CDR3: TGTGCCAGCAGCTTAGCCGGACTCTTCTCCTACGAGCAGTACTTC. It specifies CASSLAGLFSYEQYF.

J is TRBJ2-5 and V is TRBV9, with no clear D. Germline lookup yields CDR1 SGDLS and CDR2 YYNGEE. Trimming left V 0 bases short and J 0 bases short, with 9 bases between. The CDR3 has 15 amino acids. The CDR3 nucleotides read TGTGCCAGCAGCGTAGCTCGATCACACCAAGAGACCCAGTACTTC. This gives the protein CASSVARSHQETQYF.

The J gene is TRBJ2-7, the V gene TRBV5-1, with D perhaps TRBD1 (5 bases). From germline, CDR1 is SGHRS and CDR2 YFSETQ. There are 15 residues in the CDR3. Trimming took 0 bases from V and 4 from J, leaving 14 bases between them. CDR3 sequence: CASSLVPRDRYEQYF. CDR3 DNA sequence: TGCGCCAGCAGCTTGGTCCCCAGGGATAGATACGAGCAGTACTTC.

This chain connects TRBV25-1 to TRBJ1-2, with no clear D. The V end lost 3 bases, the J end lost 6 bases, and 17 bases lay between the germline ends. The CDR3 runs to 15 residues. In germline, CDR1 is MGHDK, CDR2 SYGVNS. CDR3 loop: CASSDNGREGDGYTF. The CDR3 bases are TGTGCCAGCAGTGATAATGGAAGGGAAGGCGATGGCTACACCTTC.

The rearrangement uses TRBV20-1 and TRBJ2-7; D remains ambiguous. Germline CDR1 reads DFQATT; CDR2 reads SNEGSKA (reference sequence). Trimming cost V 5 bases and J 4 bases, with 9 bases left between them. The CDR3 has 11 amino acids. The CDR3 nucleotides read TGCAGTGCTCCCCTCGGGTACGAGCAGTACTTC. It encodes CSAPLGYEQYF.

The chain combines TRBV7-9 with TRBJ2-7, with D possibly matching TRBD1 (5 bases). The CDR3 has 15 amino acids. The ends were cut back, 5 bases at V and 4 bases at J, with 18 bases in the middle. Germline assignment: CDR1 SEHNR and CDR2 FQNEAQ (reference sequence). The CDR3 DNA follows: TGTGCCAGCAGCCCCGGTGGGATAAACAGGTACGAGCAGTACTTC. It encodes CASSPGGINRYEQYF.

This chain links TRBV4-3 with TRBJ2-3, with a tentative D call TRBD2 (6 bases). The CDR3 sequence is 17 residues long. Germline V gives CDR1 LGHNA, CDR2 YSLEER. Trimming pared 0 bases from V and 2 bases from J, leaving 15 bases between. This CDR3 reads CASSQDGTGRNTDTQYF. DNA of the CDR3: TGCGCCAGCAGCCAAGATGGGACTGGGCGAAACACAGATACGCAGTATTTT.

This clone was recorded a few times. V is TRBV23-1 and J is TRBJ2-6; 8 bases fit TRBD1. TRBV23-1 is an ORF, and what it does is uncertain. V lost 3 bases, J lost 4 bases, and 5 bases stayed unmatched. The length of the CDR3 is 16 residues. The CDR3 spells CASSQRTGSGANVLTF. The CDR3 DNA reads TGCGCCAGCAGTCAGCGGACAGGGTCCGGGGCCAACGTCCTGACTTTC.

This clone appeared a single time. The rearrangement uses TRBV15 and TRBJ1-4; 7 bases line up with TRBD1. V was pared by 5 bases and J by 0 bases, with 6 bases of the junction left unmatched. The V gene's germline CDR1 is LNHNV and CDR2 YYDKDF (reference sequence). The CDR3 is 16 residues long. In nucleotides, the CDR3 is TGTGCCACCAGCCGCGGACAGGTGGCAACTAATGAAAAACTGTTTTTT. Translated: CATSRGQVATNEKLFF.